This T cell receptor beta chain was identified during a study of response to subunit inactivated influenza vaccine. With respect to this clonotype: The antigen is not known.

General study findings and limits: A suggestion made by the authors is that each seasonal influenza vaccination recruits few new T cells.

A single record per CDR3 protein comes from TCRdb applying MiXCR to the RT-PCR reads. Of 160,000 or so distinct CDR3 sequences listed, approximately 11% are singletons. CDR1 is SGHRS, CDR2 YFSETQ, per germline. This CDR3 has 15 residues. Trimming removed 6 bases at V and 0 bases at J, with 10 bases between. The TCR sequence derives from a man aged 45 to 65 who received an inactivated influenza vaccine. V and J are TRBV5-1 and TRBJ2-6; D is unclear. Sequencing used non-naive T cells sorted from PBMCs, obtained 40 to 50 days after vaccination. The CDR3 protein is CASKPLISGANVLTF. DNA for the CDR3: TGCGCCAGCAAACCGCTGATCTCTGGGGCCAACGTCCTGACTTTC.